What follows are 9 T cell receptor beta chains derived from one specimen sequenced in a study of blood T cell repertoires in COVID-19. Generated by immunoSEQ multiplex PCR, the TCRdb table keeps only in-frame clones and is missing some. The sample has some 260,000 clones; roughly 85% are singletons. Sequencing was carried out using peripheral blood. The receptors come from a woman under 30 with acute or convalescent COVID-19.

The J gene is TRBJ1-5, the V gene TRBV30, with D maybe TRBD1 (5 bases). CDR3 length equals 13 residues. Trimming removed 1 base at V and 6 bases at J, with 10 bases between. Germline V gives CDR1 GTSNPN, CDR2 SVGIG (reference sequence). The CDR3: CAWSAGGSQPQHF. The CDR3 nucleotides read TGTGCCTGGAGTGCGGGGGGTAGTCAGCCCCAGCATTTT.

V gene TRBV6-1 combines with J gene TRBJ1-2; TRBD1 matches 7 bases. With V trimmed by 2 bases and J by 3 bases, 15 bases remained unmatched. The CDR3 is made up of 18 amino acids. The germline CDR1 and CDR2 sequences are MNHNS and SASEGT. The CDR3 DNA reads as TGTGCCAGCAGTGAATTAGACAGGGCAATCTCCTTTGACTATGGCTACACCTTC. It translates to CASSELDRAISFDYGYTF.

This clone has only a few counts. This chain links TRBV6-2 or TRBV6-3 with TRBJ1-3; D not certain. The CDR3 totals 11 residues. Germline CDR1 reads MNHEY; CDR2 reads SVGEGT. Trimming stripped 2 bases from V and 8 bases from J, with 4 bases between. CDR3 bases: TGTGCCAGCAGTTACCAGGACACCATATATTTT. It yields the protein CASSYQDTIYF.

The rearrangement links TRBV18 to TRBJ2-1; tentatively, D is TRBD1 (5 bases). Germline V gene data show CDR1 as KGHSH and CDR2 as LQKENI. The V end was cut by 1 base, the J end by 4 bases, with 17 bases between. The CDR3 is made up of 17 amino acids. The CDR3 DNA sequence: TGTGCCAGCTCACCACAGGGGCCCCCCCTTACTTACAATGAGCAGTTCTTC. Its protein product is CASSPQGPPLTYNEQFF.

This chain uses TRBV28 with TRBJ1-6, with 8 bases aligning to TRBD1. The CDR3 runs 13 residues. Germline trimming cut 4 bases from V and 10 bases from J; bases unmatched to any gene: 3. CDR1 and CDR2 from the germline V gene are MDHEN and SYDVKM. The CDR3 reads CASSYTGGSPLHF. The CDR3, as DNA: TGTGCCAGCAGTTATACAGGGGGATCACCCCTCCACTTT.

The chain links TRBV11-3 to TRBJ2-1, with a possible D match to TRBD2 (6 bases). Germline CDR1 SGHNT, CDR2 YENEEA. The CDR3 totals 15 residues. V gave up 4 bases and J gave up 5 bases, with 15 bases separating them. CDR3 region: CASSSGEFVDNEQFF. CDR3 nucleotides: TGTGCCAGCAGCTCGGGGGAGTTTGTGGACAATGAGCAGTTCTTC.

This clone was recorded a few times. The sample carries other DNA sequences with the same CDR3. V gene TRBV18 combines with J gene TRBJ2-7; tentative D call: TRBD2 (6 bases). The CDR3 consists of 14 residues. The V gene lost 2 bases and the J gene lost 1 base, with 9 bases spanning the gap. The germline gives CDR1 KGHSH, CDR2 LQKENI. DNA for the CDR3: TGTGCCAGCTCACCAGGGACTGTTTCCTACGAGCAGTACTTC. This encodes CASSPGTVSYEQYF.

The chain recombines TRBV7-8 with TRBJ2-7, with a weak D call TRBD1 (5 bases). Germline CDR1 and CDR2: SGHVS and FQNEAQ. This CDR3 comprises 15 residues. The V gene lost 1 base and the J gene lost 6 bases, with 16 bases spanning the gap. The chain's CDR3 is CASSLVGQGRGEQYF. The CDR3, as DNA: TGTGCCAGCAGCTTAGTGGGGCAGGGAAGGGGCGAGCAGTACTTC.

The chain links TRBV27 to TRBJ2-5; D not resolved. Germline V gene data show CDR1 as MNHEY and CDR2 as SMNVEV (reference sequence). Between the trimmed V and J ends, which lost 2 bases and 5 bases, there was a span of 9 bases. The CDR3 has 13 amino acids. CDR3 nucleotide sequence: TGTGCCAGCAGTTTAGTAGTTCGGGAGACCCAGTACTTC. It is translated as CASSLVVRETQYF.